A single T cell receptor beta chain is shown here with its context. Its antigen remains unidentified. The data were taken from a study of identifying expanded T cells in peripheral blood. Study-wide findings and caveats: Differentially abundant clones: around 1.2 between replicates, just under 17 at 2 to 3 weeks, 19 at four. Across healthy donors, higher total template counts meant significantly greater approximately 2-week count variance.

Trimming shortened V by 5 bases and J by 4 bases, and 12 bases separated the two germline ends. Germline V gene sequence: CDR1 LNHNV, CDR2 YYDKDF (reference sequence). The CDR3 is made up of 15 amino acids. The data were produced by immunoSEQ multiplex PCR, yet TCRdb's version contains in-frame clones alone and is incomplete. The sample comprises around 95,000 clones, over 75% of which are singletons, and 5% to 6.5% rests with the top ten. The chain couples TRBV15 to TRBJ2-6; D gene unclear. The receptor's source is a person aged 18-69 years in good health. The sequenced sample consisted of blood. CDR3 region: CATSQDPRGANVLTF. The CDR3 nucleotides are TGTGCCACCAGCCAGGACCCCAGGGGGGCCAACGTCCTGACTTTC.